Presented here are 15 T cell receptor beta chains from one specimen sequenced in a study of T cells in Graves' hyperthyroidism and ophthalmopathy. RNA transcripts served as the template for amplifying TCR beta CDR3 regions. The study used the HTBI primer set for a first-round RT-PCR of the TCR CDR3. TCRdb re-called the multiplex PCR reads through MiXCR, storing one row per CDR3 protein. The profile covers around 580,000 distinct CDR3 sequences, with over 15% appearing a single time and about 18% taken by the ten largest. The sequencing input was blood. These receptors originate from a woman between 18 and 29 years old with Graves' hyperthyroidism.

The gene calls are TRBV27 and TRBJ2-5; TRBD1 agrees at 8 bases. Germline values: CDR1 MNHEY, CDR2 SMNVEV (reference sequence). The ends lost 6 bases at V and 4 bases at J; junction bases unmatched: 13. This CDR3 comprises 16 residues. This chain's CDR3 is CASRLNSGGTGETQYF. The CDR3 nucleotides read TGTGCCAGCAGACTTAACTCAGGGGGCACGGGAGAGACCCAGTACTTC.

The chain recombines TRBV20-1 with TRBJ1-1; a possible D gene is TRBD1 (6 bases). V was clipped by 3 bases and J by 4 bases, with 21 bases between them. The CDR3 consists of 16 residues. Per germline, CDR1 DFQATT and CDR2 SNEGSKA (reference sequence). CDR3 nucleotide sequence: TGCAGTGCTAGTAAAACTTCGGACGTCAGGGGCACTGAAGCTTTCTTT. This translates into CSASKTSDVRGTEAFF.

This clonotype was seen repeatedly, ten times or more. The chain carries TRBV28 and TRBJ2-7, with D tentatively TRBD2 (5 bases). CDR3 size: 15 residues. Trimming stripped 6 bases from V and 4 bases from J, with 19 bases between. Germline CDR1 is MDHEN and CDR2 is SYDVKM. The CDR3 DNA sequence: TGTGCCAGCAGCGTTACCGGGATTACCGAATACGAGCAGTACTTC. The encoded protein is CASSVTGITEYEQYF.

This clonotype appeared many times. This chain links TRBV2 with TRBJ2-6, with 8 bases lining up with TRBD1. The CDR3 covers 18 residues. With V trimmed by 4 bases and J by 1 base, 9 bases remained unmatched. Per germline, CDR1 SNHLY and CDR2 FYNNEI. The CDR3 coding sequence is TGTGCCAGCAGTGCCGACAGGGGAGCCCCATCTGGGGCCAACGTCCTGACTTTC. As protein: CASSADRGAPSGANVLTF.

Many counts were recorded for this clonotype. This sequence joins TRBV20-1 and TRBJ2-7, with D unclear. The CDR3 spans 13 residues. V lost 1 base to trimming and J lost 1 base, with 8 bases between them. The germline V gene has CDR1 DFQATT and CDR2 SNEGSKA (reference sequence). CDR3 DNA sequence: TGCAGTGCTAGAGTAAGGCTGTCCTACGAGCAGTACTTC. Amino acids: CSARVRLSYEQYF.

The chain combines TRBV20-1 with TRBJ2-3, with D uncertain. The CDR3 has 13 residues. From germline, CDR1 is DFQATT and CDR2 SNEGSKA (reference sequence). The germline V and J ends were trimmed by 6 bases and 2 bases, with 12 bases remaining between them. The CDR3 DNA is TGCAGTGCAAAAAACCCACCCACAGATACGCAGTATTTT. It yields the protein CSAKNPPTDTQYF.

In the case of this clonotype: Given a much more abundant clone one base away, this may be a read error. This chain joins TRBV7-2 and TRBJ2-7, with 7 bases lining up with TRBD1. CDR3 length: 16 residues. With 3 bases clipped from V and 1 base from J, the junction kept 9 bases outside the gene matches. In germline, CDR1 is SGHTA, CDR2 FQGNSA. The CDR3 loop is CASSLFRQGLSYEQYF. CDR3 sequence (DNA): TGTGCCAGCAGCTTGTTCCGACAGGGATTATCCTACGAGCAGTACTTC.

This clonotype occurred many times. This rearrangement joins TRBV7-9 to TRBJ2-5; a weak D match, TRBD1 (5 bases). Germline V gene sequence: CDR1 SEHNR, CDR2 FQNEAQ (reference sequence). V was trimmed by 5 bases and J by 7 bases, leaving 14 bases between them. This CDR3 comprises 13 residues. CDR3 DNA sequence: TGTGCCAGCAGCCTTGGACAAAGAGGGACCCAGTACTTC. This encodes CASSLGQRGTQYF.

This clonotype appeared once. The chain links TRBV28 to TRBJ2-5, with a weak D call TRBD1 (6 bases). V lost 5 bases and J 2 bases, leaving 15 bases between the germline ends. This CDR3 has 15 amino acids. Germline V gene sequence: CDR1 MDHEN, CDR2 SYDVKM. CDR3 DNA sequence: TGTGCCAGCAGTGAGGACAGTACGAGACAAGAGACCCAGTACTTC. Its protein is CASSEDSTRQETQYF. The variable domain in full, with the rest retrieved from reference TRBV28 and TRBJ2-5, is DVKVTQSSRYLVKRTGEKVFLECVQDMDHENMFWYRQDPGLGLRLIYFSYDVKMKEKGDIPEGYSVSREKKERFSLILESASTNQTSMYLCASSEDSTRQETQYFGPGTRLLVL.

About this clonotype: The germline gene is not matched at one end of the junction; a read error may be the cause. This chain links TRBV7-6 with TRBJ2-5, with D uncertain. The CDR3 is 13 amino acids. CDR1 and CDR2 (germline): SGHVS, FNYEAQ. DNA of the CDR3: TGTACCAGCAGCTTATTTTACGCAAATACCCAGTACTTC. Residues: CTSSLFYANTQYF. Full variable domain (missing parts from reference TRBV7-6 and TRBJ2-5): GAGVSQSPRYKVTKRGQDVALRCDPISGHVSLYWYRQALGQGPEFLTYFNYEAQQDKSGLPNDRFSAERPEGSISTLTIQRTEQRDSAMYRCTSSLFYANTQYFGPGTRLLVL.

This clonotype has at least ten counts. This sequence joins TRBV3-1 and TRBJ1-1; D is perhaps TRBD1 (5 bases). Germline CDR1 reads LGHDT; CDR2 reads YNNKEL (reference sequence). V was cut by 4 bases and J by 4 bases, with 16 bases left in between. The CDR3 spans 15 residues. As DNA, the CDR3 is TGTGCCAGCAGCCCCCAGGGCAGGGTGGCCACTGAAGCTTTCTTT. Its translation: CASSPQGRVATEAFF. Full variable domain (outside the CDR3, taken from reference TRBV3-1 and TRBJ1-1): DTAVSQTPKYLVTQMGNDKSIKCEQNLGHDTMYWYKQDSKKFLKIMFSYNNKELIINETVPNRFSPKSPDKAHLNLHINSLELGDSAVYFCASSPQGRVATEAFFGQGTRLTVV.

This clonotype was recorded many times. This rearrangement joins TRBV30 to TRBJ1-3; D remains unclear. The CDR3 contains 14 residues. The ends were cut back, 1 base at V and 0 bases at J, with 7 bases in the middle. Germline V CDR1 and CDR2: GTSNPN, SVGIG (reference sequence). The CDR3 spells CAWSAGGSGNTIYF. DNA for the CDR3: TGTGCCTGGAGTGCCGGAGGCTCTGGAAACACCATATATTTT.

The chain employs TRBV2 and TRBJ2-7; D perhaps matches TRBD2 (5 bases). V was shortened by 10 bases and J by 2 bases, with 18 bases between the two germline ends. Germline CDR1 SNHLY, CDR2 FYNNEI. CDR3 length equals 14 residues. The CDR3 is CATHPGTSTYEQYF. In DNA form, the CDR3 reads TGTGCCACCCACCCGGGAACGTCAACCTACGAGCAGTACTTC. Supplemented by reference TRBV2 and TRBJ2-7, the full variable domain reads EPEVTQTPSHQVTQMGQEVILRCVPISNHLYFYWYRQILGQKVEFLVSFYNNEISEKSEIFDDQFSVERPDGSNFTLKIRSTKLEDSAMYFCATHPGTSTYEQYFGPGTRLTVT.

At least ten counts were recorded for this clonotype. The chain combines TRBV29-1 with TRBJ2-2; 7 bases align to TRBD1. Germline CDR1 is SQVTM and CDR2 is ANQGSEA. There are 13 residues in the CDR3. Trimming removed 3 bases from V and 6 bases from J; junction bases left unmatched: 4. The chain's CDR3 is CSVDRQGAGELFF. CDR3 sequence (DNA): TGCAGCGTTGACCGACAGGGCGCCGGGGAGCTGTTTTTT.

The rearrangement links TRBV15 to TRBJ1-2; D gene ambiguous. Germline CDR1 and CDR2: LNHNV and YYDKDF (reference sequence). The CDR3 extends over 15 amino acids. Trimming took off 1 base at V and 0 bases at J, with 9 bases between the two ends. The CDR3 region has the DNA TGTGCCACCAGCAGAGTGGCTCACTCTAACTATGGCTACACCTTC. Its translation is CATSRVAHSNYGYTF.